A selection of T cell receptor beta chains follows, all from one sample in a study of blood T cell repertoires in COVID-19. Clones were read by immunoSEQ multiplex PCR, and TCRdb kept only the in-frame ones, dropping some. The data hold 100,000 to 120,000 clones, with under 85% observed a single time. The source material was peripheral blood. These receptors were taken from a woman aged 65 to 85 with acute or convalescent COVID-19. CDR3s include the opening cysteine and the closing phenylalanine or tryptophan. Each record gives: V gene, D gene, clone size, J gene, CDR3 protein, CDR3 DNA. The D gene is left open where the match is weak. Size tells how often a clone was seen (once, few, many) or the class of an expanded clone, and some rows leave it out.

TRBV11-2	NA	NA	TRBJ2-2	CASSLLEGRSTGELFF	TGTGCCAGCAGCTTATTGGAGGGAAGAAGCACCGGGGAGCTGTTTTTT
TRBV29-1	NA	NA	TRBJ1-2	CSTGKFTDGYTF	TGCAGCACAGGGAAGTTCACGGATGGCTACACCTTC
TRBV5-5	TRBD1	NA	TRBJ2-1	CASSLGQGVDNEQFF	TGTGCCAGCAGCTTGGGACAGGGGGTCGACAATGAGCAGTTCTTC
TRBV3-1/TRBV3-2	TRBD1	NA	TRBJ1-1	CASSRQGARSPNTEAFF	TGTGCCAGCAGCCGACAGGGGGCCCGCAGTCCTAACACTGAAGCTTTCTTT
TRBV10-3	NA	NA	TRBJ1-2	CAITPEPAMSYTF	TGTGCCATCACCCCGGAGCCTGCTATGAGCTACACCTTC
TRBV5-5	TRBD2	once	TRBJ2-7	CASRLTSSGSSYEQYF	TGTGCCAGCAGACTTACGTCTAGCGGGAGTTCTTACGAGCAGTACTTC
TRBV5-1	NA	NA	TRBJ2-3	CASSLGPLGSTDTQYF	TGCGCCAGCAGCTTGGGGCCCCTGGGCTCCACAGATACGCAGTATTTT
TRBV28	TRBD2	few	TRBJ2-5	CASKRVAGGGAETQYF	TGTGCCAGCAAACGCGTTGCGGGAGGCGGGGCAGAGACCCAGTACTTC
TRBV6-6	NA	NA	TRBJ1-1	CASSSTVENTEAFF	TGTGCCAGCAGTAGCACAGTTGAGAACACTGAAGCTTTCTTT
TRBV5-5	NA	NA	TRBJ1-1	CASSLRGNTEAFF	TGTGCCAGCAGCTTGAGGGGGAACACTGAAGCTTTCTTT
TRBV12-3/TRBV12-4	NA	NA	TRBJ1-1	CASRSYYTEAFF	TGTGCCAGCAGATCCTACTACACTGAAGCTTTCTTT
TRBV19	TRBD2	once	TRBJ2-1	CASGQGTSGSYEQFF	TGTGCCAGTGGACAAGGGACTAGCGGGAGCTATGAGCAGTTCTTC
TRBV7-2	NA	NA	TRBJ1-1	CASSQRQRGTEAFF	TGTGCCAGCAGCCAGAGGCAGAGGGGGACTGAAGCTTTCTTT
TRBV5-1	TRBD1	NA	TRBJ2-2	CASSPFPQGANTGELFF	TGCGCCAGCAGCCCCTTTCCCCAGGGGGCAAACACCGGGGAGCTGTTTTTT
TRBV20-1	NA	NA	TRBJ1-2	CSARGLRGYTF	TGCAGTGCTAGGGGGCTTAGGGGCTACACCTTC
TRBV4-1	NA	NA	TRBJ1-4	CASSPVGQLNEKLFF	TGCGCCAGCAGCCCTGTCGGACAGCTTAATGAAAAACTGTTTTTT
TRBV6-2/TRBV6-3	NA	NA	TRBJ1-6	CASSGTGFNSPLHF	TGTGCCAGCAGCGGAACAGGGTTTAATTCACCCCTCCACTTT
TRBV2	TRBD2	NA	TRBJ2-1	CASMGGSSSYNEQFF	TGTGCCAGCATGGGGGGGTCTAGCTCCTACAATGAGCAGTTCTTC
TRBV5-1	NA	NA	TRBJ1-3	CASSWGQSAGNTIYF	TGCGCCAGCAGCTGGGGCCAGTCGGCTGGAAACACCATATATTTT
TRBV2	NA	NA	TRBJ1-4	CASRTNLNEKLFF	TGTGCCAGCAGGACAAACCTTAATGAAAAACTGTTTTTT
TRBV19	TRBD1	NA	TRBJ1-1	CASSQHPDRVDPEAFF	TGTGCCAGTAGCCAGCACCCGGACAGGGTGGACCCTGAAGCTTTCTTT
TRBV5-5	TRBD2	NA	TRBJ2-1	CASSLGGGRGLGEQFF	TGTGCCAGCAGCTTGGGTGGCGGGAGAGGGTTGGGTGAGCAGTTCTTC
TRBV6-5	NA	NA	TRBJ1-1	CASSYSREKQESEAFF	TGTGCCAGCAGTTACTCGCGAGAAAAACAGGAATCTGAAGCTTTCTTT
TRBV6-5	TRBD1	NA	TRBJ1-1	CASRRTGQLPEAFF	TGTGCCAGCAGACGTACGGGACAGCTCCCTGAAGCTTTCTTT
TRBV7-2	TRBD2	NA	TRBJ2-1	CASSSPIAGFSNEQFF	TGTGCCAGCAGCTCCCCTATAGCGGGGTTCAGCAATGAGCAGTTCTTC
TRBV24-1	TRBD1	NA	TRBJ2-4	CATSDSTDRKGRDIQYF	TGTGCCACCAGTGATTCGACGGACAGGAAAGGACGGGACATTCAGTACTTC
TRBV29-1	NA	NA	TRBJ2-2	CSVPTGGNTGELFF	TGCAGCGTTCCCACCGGGGGTAACACCGGGGAGCTGTTTTTT
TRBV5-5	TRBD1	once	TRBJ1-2	CASSLGQGANYGYTF	TGTGCCAGCAGCCTGGGACAGGGGGCTAACTATGGCTACACCTTC
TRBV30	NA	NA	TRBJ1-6	CAWSATQGITLSSYNSPLHF	TGTGCCTGGAGTGCTACTCAGGGGATAACCCTGAGCTCCTATAATTCACCCCTCCACTTT
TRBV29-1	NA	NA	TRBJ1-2	CSVEGGGGGYTF	TGCAGCGTTGAAGGAGGGGGTGGGGGCTACACCTTC
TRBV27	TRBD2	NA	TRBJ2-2	CASSPLGLAGGWNTGELFF	TGTGCCAGCAGTCCATTGGGACTAGCGGGAGGTTGGAACACCGGGGAGCTGTTTTTT
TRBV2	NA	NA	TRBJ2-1	CASSVQDRYNEQFF	TGTGCCAGCAGTGTACAGGACCGCTACAATGAGCAGTTCTTC